What follows are 27 T cell receptor beta chains derived from one specimen sequenced in a study of T-cell reconstitution after alpha-beta-depleted transplantation in children. The authors prepared the TCRbeta library with unique molecular identifiers. TCRdb reanalysed the PCR reads using MiXCR and keeps one entry per CDR3 protein. The sample yields approximately 430,000 distinct CDR3 sequences, about 16% seen once. Sample: PBMCs, mostly from graft donor cells, taken 360 days after TCRalphabeta/CD19-depleted stem cell transplant. The receptors shown here come from a boy under two years old who had a stem cell transplant for Wiskott-Aldrich syndrome, so the T cells may come from the graft donor.

The J gene is TRBJ2-3, the V gene TRBV5-1; D perhaps matches TRBD2 (5 bases). Germline lookup yields CDR1 SGHRS and CDR2 YFSETQ. V shed 4 bases and J shed 4 bases, with 16 bases lying between them. The CDR3 runs to 15 residues. DNA of the CDR3: TGCGCCAGCAGCCCCATCGGGGTAGTACCAGATACGCAGTATTTT. Translated, it gives CASSPIGVVPDTQYF.

The rearrangement uses TRBV24-1 and TRBJ2-1; no reliable D call. Germline V gene data show CDR1 as KGHDR and CDR2 as SFDVKD. V was cut by 5 bases and J by 0 bases, with 10 bases left in between. There are 15 residues in the CDR3. Written as DNA, the CDR3 is TGTGCCACCAGTGTTAAAGGCTACTCCTACAATGAGCAGTTCTTC. Translated: CATSVKGYSYNEQFF.

CDR3: CASSKVPGLAGAITDTQYF. The CDR3 bases are TGTGCCAGCAGCAAGGTGCCGGGACTAGCGGGAGCAATCACAGATACGCAGTATTTT. The rearrangement joins TRBV21-1 to TRBJ2-3; the D call TRBD2 from the table was never checked on the DNA. TRBV21-1 is a pseudogene segment. The CDR3 runs 19 residues.

V and J are TRBV5-1 and TRBJ2-1; 7 bases map to TRBD1. Germline V lookup: CDR1 SGHRS, CDR2 YFSETQ. J gave up 7 bases and V 4 bases, and 14 bases lay outside the gene matches. CDR3 size: 16 residues. CDR3 coding DNA: TGCGCCAGCAGCCGCAGGTCCGACAGGGTTAATAATGAGCAGTTCTTC. It translates to CASSRRSDRVNNEQFF. Complete variable domain (other parts from reference TRBV5-1 and TRBJ2-1): KAGVTQTPRYLIKTRGQQVTLSCSPISGHRSVSWYQQTPGQGLQFLFEYFSETQRNKGNFPGRFSGRQFSNSRSEMNVSTLELGDSALYLCASSRRSDRVNNEQFFGPGTRLTVL.

The chain combines TRBV4-1 with TRBJ2-1; perhaps TRBD1 as D (6 bases). CDR3 size: 14 residues. Germline-derived CDR1 and CDR2 are MGHRA and YSYEKL. The V end was cut by 4 bases, the J end by 3 bases, with 10 bases between. The CDR3 coding sequence is TGCGCCAGCAGCCTGGACAGTTTCTACAATGAGCAGTTCTTC. Residues: CASSLDSFYNEQFF.

This clonotype was observed a few times. CDR3 bases: TGTGCCAGCAGTTCCCTCGGAAATAGCCGAGAGACCCAGTACTTC. Its protein is CASSSLGNSRETQYF. The chain has TRBV12-3 or TRBV12-4 and TRBJ2-5; D remains ambiguous. V was trimmed by 4 bases and J by 4 bases, leaving 16 bases between them. The CDR3 spans 15 residues.

The V and J genes are TRBV28 and TRBJ2-7; D not resolved. Trimming shortened V by 7 bases and J by 1 base, and 8 bases separated the two germline ends. The CDR3 loop spans 12 amino acids. The germline V gene encodes CDR1 MDHEN and CDR2 SYDVKM. The CDR3 region has the DNA TGTGCCAGCATGCGGCAGTCCTACGAGCAGTACTTC. It is translated as CASMRQSYEQYF. Complete variable domain (other parts from reference TRBV28 and TRBJ2-7): DVKVTQSSRYLVKRTGEKVFLECVQDMDHENMFWYRQDPGLGLRLIYFSYDVKMKEKGDIPEGYSVSREKKERFSLILESASTNQTSMYLCASMRQSYEQYFGPGTRLTVT.

The gene calls are TRBV4-1 and TRBJ2-1; tentatively, D is TRBD1 or TRBD2 (5 bases each). CDR3 length equals 18 residues. Looked up from germline, CDR1 is MGHRA and CDR2 is YSYEKL. The V gene lost 0 bases and the J gene lost 2 bases, with 17 bases spanning the gap. CDR3 in amino acids: CASSQDLGEGLPYNEQFF. The CDR3 DNA sequence: TGCGCCAGCAGCCAAGATCTTGGTGAGGGGCTCCCCTACAATGAGCAGTTCTTC.

Regarding this clonotype: The junction does not match germline at one end; this may be a read error. The chain joins TRBV6-5 to TRBJ1-5, with TRBD1 as a possible D gene (5 bases). The CDR3 covers 16 residues. CDR1 is MNHEY, CDR2 SVGAGI, per germline. The DNA for the CDR3 is TGTGCCAGCAGTTTCCCCGACAGTGAGTATTATCAGCTCCAGCATTTT. It codes for CASSFPDSEYYQLQHF.

This clonotype was recorded many times. The gene calls are TRBV12-3 or TRBV12-4 and TRBJ2-1, with TRBD1 matching over 10 bases. J gave up 7 bases and V 5 bases, and 2 bases lay outside the gene matches. The CDR3 covers 13 residues. Written as DNA, the CDR3 is TGTGCCAGCAGTAGGGACAGGGGAAATGAGCAGTTCTTC. As protein: CASSRDRGNEQFF.

Only a few counts were recorded for this clonotype. This sequence joins TRBV10-3 and TRBJ2-2; 10 bases map to TRBD2. CDR3 length: 17 residues. Per the germline V gene, CDR1 is ENHRY and CDR2 is SYGVKD. Losses at the gene ends were 0 bases for V and 6 bases for J; bases not matched to a gene: 7. The CDR3 bases are TGTGCCATCAGTGAGTCCCTAGCGGGAGTCCGGTCCGGGGAGCTGTTTTTT. Translation gives CAISESLAGVRSGELFF.

Worth noting for this clonotype: The limits of the CDR3 on the DNA are not certain, so only TCRdb's listed CDR3 is given. The V and J genes are TRBV20-1 and TRBJ2-5; TRBD1 is the table's D call and was not checked against the DNA. Germline CDR1 reads DFQATT; CDR2 reads SNEGSKA (reference sequence). The CDR3 length equals 17 residues, ends included. The chain's CDR3 is CCAWGRDSLLSVETQYF.

A few counts support this clonotype. The chain joins TRBV6-5 to TRBJ2-1; maybe TRBD1 (5 bases). CDR1 and CDR2 (germline): MNHEY, SVGAGI. Trimming took off 2 bases at V and 0 bases at J, with 14 bases between the two ends. The CDR3 consists of 17 residues. The CDR3 sequence is CASSYQIGADSYNEQFF. As DNA, the CDR3 is TGTGCCAGCAGTTACCAAATAGGGGCCGACTCCTACAATGAGCAGTTCTTC.

The V and J genes are TRBV12-3 or TRBV12-4 and TRBJ2-4; D perhaps matches TRBD1 (5 bases). The V end lost 5 bases, the J end lost 0 bases, and 17 bases lay between the germline ends. The CDR3 totals 17 residues. CDR3 amino acids: CASSPRGPVLAKNIQYF. The CDR3 DNA is TGTGCCAGCAGTCCTAGGGGTCCCGTACTAGCCAAAAACATTCAGTACTTC.

With respect to this clonotype: One junction end disagrees with the germline gene, perhaps due to a read error. The chain uses TRBV30 and TRBJ2-3, with 8 bases aligning to TRBD2. This CDR3 contains 15 residues. Germline V gene sequence: CDR1 GTSNPN, CDR2 SVGIG (reference sequence). In DNA, the CDR3 is TGTGCCTGGAGGCGAACTAGCGGCCTGCCAAATACGCAGAATTTT. It yields the protein CAWRRTSGLPNTQNF.

This clonotype has a handful of counts. The chain combines TRBV28 with TRBJ2-1, with D possibly being TRBD1 or TRBD2 (5 bases each). V was trimmed by 2 bases and J by 3 bases, leaving 11 bases between them. CDR1 is MDHEN, CDR2 SYDVKM, per germline. The CDR3 runs 15 residues. CDR3 nucleotide sequence: TGTGCCAGCAGTTTAGGGGGTTGGGGCTACAATGAGCAGTTCTTC. Amino acid sequence: CASSLGGWGYNEQFF.

This sequence joins TRBV5-1 and TRBJ2-1; 11 bases map to TRBD1. Unmatched junction bases numbered 12, after V lost 9 bases and J lost 7 bases. CDR1 SGHRS and CDR2 YFSETQ come from the germline V gene. CDR3 length: 15 residues. The CDR3 reads CATRRTGTGGNEQFF. In DNA form, the CDR3 reads TGCGCCACACGCCGGACCGGGACAGGGGGGAATGAGCAGTTCTTC.

This sequence joins TRBV11-2 and TRBJ2-5; TRBD2 aligns across 7 bases. The germline CDR1 and CDR2 sequences are SGHAT and FQNNGV. Trimming cost V 3 bases and J 3 bases; bases outside gene matches: 10. This CDR3 region has 16 residues. In DNA form, the CDR3 reads TGTGCCAGCAGCTTGCGGGGAGGGCAGGCTAAAGAGACCCAGTACTTC. Amino acids: CASSLRGGQAKETQYF. Looking up the rest from reference TRBV11-2 and TRBJ2-5 gives the full variable domain: EAGVAQSPRYKIIEKRQSVAFWCNPISGHATLYWYQQILGQGPKLLIQFQNNGVVDDSQLPKDRFSAERLKGVDSTLKIQPAKLEDSAVYLCASSLRGGQAKETQYFGPGTRLLVL.

The gene calls are TRBV29-1 and TRBJ2-1; 7 bases fit TRBD2. Losses at the gene ends were 1 base for V and 10 bases for J; bases not matched to a gene: 7. The CDR3 totals 13 residues. The germline V gene encodes CDR1 SQVTM and CDR2 ANQGSEA. CDR3 coding DNA: TGCAGCGTTGAAGGCGGTGCGGGAGTGGAGCAGTTCTTC. Residues: CSVEGGAGVEQFF.

This clonotype came up a few times. The chain employs TRBV20-1 and TRBJ1-5; D remains unclear. The CDR3 consists of 13 residues. Deletions cut 1 base from V and 1 base from J, with 5 bases between. Germline V gene lookup returns CDR1 DFQATT and CDR2 SNEGSKA (reference sequence). This chain's CDR3 is CSARVRSNQPQHF. As DNA, the CDR3 is TGCAGTGCTAGAGTTCGGAGCAATCAGCCCCAGCATTTT.

This clonotype was detected a few times. The chain links TRBV5-5 to TRBJ2-1; 7 bases are shared with TRBD2. Trimming removed 0 bases from V and 0 bases from J; junction bases left unmatched: 3. Germline V gene data show CDR1 as SGHKS and CDR2 as YYEKEE (reference sequence). This CDR3 spans 16 amino acids. The DNA of the CDR3 is TGTGCCAGCAGCTTGGGTCTAGCGGTCTCCTACAATGAGCAGTTCTTC. Protein: CASSLGLAVSYNEQFF.

The chain has TRBV20-1 and TRBJ1-5; 7 bases map to TRBD1. With V trimmed by 0 bases and J by 6 bases, 5 bases remained unmatched. CDR1 is DFQATT and CDR2 is SNEGSKA in the germline V gene (reference sequence). The CDR3 spans 14 residues. The CDR3 spells CSARDWPGGQPQHF. In DNA, the CDR3 is TGCAGTGCTAGAGATTGGCCAGGGGGTCAGCCCCAGCATTTT.

The chain couples TRBV11-2 to TRBJ2-7; weak D call: TRBD1 (5 bases). The length of the CDR3 is 18 residues. Germline V gene sequence: CDR1 SGHAT, CDR2 FQNNGV. V lost 4 bases to trimming and J lost 7 bases, with 29 bases between them. The CDR3 DNA follows: TGTGCCAGCAGCTACACTCCTCGGCGCACGACAGTCTCTTGGGAGCAGTACTTC. Protein: CASSYTPRRTTVSWEQYF.

CDR3 DNA: TGTGCCATCAGTGATTGGGCGGGAGGGCCGAGGGATGAGCAGTTCTTC. It specifies CAISDWAGGPRDEQFF. V is TRBV10-3 and J is TRBJ2-1, with TRBD2 identical over 9 bases. The CDR3 is 16 amino acids. The J segment lost 8 bases and the V segment lost 3 bases, leaving 11 bases of the junction unmatched. The V gene's germline CDR1 is ENHRY and CDR2 SYGVKD.

This clonotype was seen a handful of times. The V and J genes are TRBV10-3 and TRBJ2-3, with a tentative D call TRBD2 (6 bases). Germline V CDR1 and CDR2: ENHRY, SYGVKD. The germline V and J ends were trimmed by 8 bases and 5 bases, with 17 bases remaining between them. The CDR3 spans 14 residues. The CDR3 sequence: CAISGTQGLDTQYF. The CDR3, as DNA: TGTGCCATCTCCGGGACTCAGGGTTTAGATACGCAGTATTTT.

This clonotype occurred a few times. The chain combines TRBV4-2 with TRBJ2-3; TRBD2 is a possible D gene (6 bases). Between the trimmed V and J ends, which lost 0 bases and 10 bases, there was a span of 11 bases. Germline V lookup: CDR1 LGHNA, CDR2 YNFKEQ. The length of the CDR3 is 13 residues. For the CDR3, the DNA is TGTGCCAGCAGCCAAGAGCCTAGCGCCGCGCAGTATTTT. It encodes CASSQEPSAAQYF.

This clonotype was picked up many times. The chain has TRBV7-9 and TRBJ2-7; D is possibly TRBD1 or TRBD2 (5 bases each). The CDR3 length is 12 residues. The V gene's germline CDR1 is SEHNR and CDR2 FQNEAQ (reference sequence). The ends were cut back, 0 bases at V and 5 bases at J, with 5 bases in the middle. The CDR3 protein is CASSLAGDEQYF. The CDR3 DNA reads TGTGCCAGCAGCTTAGCGGGGGACGAGCAGTACTTC.